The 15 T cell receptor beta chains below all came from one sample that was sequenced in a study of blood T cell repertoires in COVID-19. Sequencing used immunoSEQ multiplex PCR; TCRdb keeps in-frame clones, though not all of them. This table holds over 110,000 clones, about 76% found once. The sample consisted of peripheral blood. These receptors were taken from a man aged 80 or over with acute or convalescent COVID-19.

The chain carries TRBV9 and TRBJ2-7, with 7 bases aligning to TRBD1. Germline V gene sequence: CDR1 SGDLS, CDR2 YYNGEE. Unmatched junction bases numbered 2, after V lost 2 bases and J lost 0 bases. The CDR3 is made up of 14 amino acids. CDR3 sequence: CASSVGDSSYEQYF. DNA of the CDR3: TGTGCCAGCAGCGTGGGGGACAGCTCCTACGAGCAGTACTTC.

CDR3 amino acids: CASSPRGTGGMKGEQFF. CDR3 sequence (DNA): TGTGCCAGCTCACCAAGAGGGACAGGGGGGATGAAGGGCGAGCAGTTCTTC. J is TRBJ2-1 and V is TRBV18, with 11 bases lining up with TRBD1. Germline CDR1 and CDR2: KGHSH and LQKENI. This CDR3 region has 17 residues. J lost 10 bases, V lost 2 bases, and 13 bases had no gene match. Complete variable domain (other parts from reference TRBV18 and TRBJ2-1): NAGVMQNPRHLVRRRGQEARLRCSPMKGHSHVYWYRQLPEEGLKFMVYLQKENIIDESGMPKERFSAEFPKEGPSILRIQQVVRGDSAAYFCASSPRGTGGMKGEQFFGPGTRLTVL.

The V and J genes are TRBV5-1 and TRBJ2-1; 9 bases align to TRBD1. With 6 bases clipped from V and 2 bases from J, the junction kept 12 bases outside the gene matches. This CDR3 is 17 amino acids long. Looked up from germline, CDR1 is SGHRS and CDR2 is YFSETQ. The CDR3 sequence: CASISEPGQGAYNEQFF. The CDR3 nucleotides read TGCGCCAGCATCTCGGAACCGGGACAGGGAGCCTACAATGAGCAGTTCTTC.

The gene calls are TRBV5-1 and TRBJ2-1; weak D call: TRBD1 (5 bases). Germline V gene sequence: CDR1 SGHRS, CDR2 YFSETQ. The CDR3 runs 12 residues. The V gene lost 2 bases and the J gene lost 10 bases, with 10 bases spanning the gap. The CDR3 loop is CASSFTGNEQFF. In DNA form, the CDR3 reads TGCGCCAGCAGCTTTACAGGAAACGAGCAGTTCTTC.

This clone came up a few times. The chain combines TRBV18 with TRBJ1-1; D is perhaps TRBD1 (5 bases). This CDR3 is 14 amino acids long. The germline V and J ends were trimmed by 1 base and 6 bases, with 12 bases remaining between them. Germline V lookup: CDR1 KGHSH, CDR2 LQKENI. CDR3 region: CASSPQGMGPEAFF. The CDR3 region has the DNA TGTGCCAGCTCACCACAGGGAATGGGGCCTGAAGCTTTCTTT.

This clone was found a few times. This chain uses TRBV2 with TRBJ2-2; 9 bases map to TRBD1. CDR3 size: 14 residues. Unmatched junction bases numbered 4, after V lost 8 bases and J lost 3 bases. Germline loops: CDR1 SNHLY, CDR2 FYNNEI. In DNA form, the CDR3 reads TGTGCCAGCGTGGGACAGGGATACACCGGGGAGCTGTTTTTT. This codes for CASVGQGYTGELFF.

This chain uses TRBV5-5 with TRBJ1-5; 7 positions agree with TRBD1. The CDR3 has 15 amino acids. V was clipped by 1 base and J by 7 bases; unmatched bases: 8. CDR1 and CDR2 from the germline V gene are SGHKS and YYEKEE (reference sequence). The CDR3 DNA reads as TGTGCCAGCAGCTTGTTGGCAGGGGGTGGCCAGCCCCAGCATTTT. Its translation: CASSLLAGGGQPQHF.

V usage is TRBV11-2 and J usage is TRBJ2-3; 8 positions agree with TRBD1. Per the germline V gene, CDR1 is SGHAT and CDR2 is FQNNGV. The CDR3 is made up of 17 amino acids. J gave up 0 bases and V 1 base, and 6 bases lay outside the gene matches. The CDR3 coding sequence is TGTGCCAGCAGCTTAGGGGTGACAGGGGCTAGCACAGATACGCAGTATTTT. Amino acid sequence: CASSLGVTGASTDTQYF. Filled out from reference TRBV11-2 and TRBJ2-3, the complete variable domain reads EAGVAQSPRYKIIEKRQSVAFWCNPISGHATLYWYQQILGQGPKLLIQFQNNGVVDDSQLPKDRFSAERLKGVDSTLKIQPAKLEDSAVYLCASSLGVTGASTDTQYFGPGTRLTVL.

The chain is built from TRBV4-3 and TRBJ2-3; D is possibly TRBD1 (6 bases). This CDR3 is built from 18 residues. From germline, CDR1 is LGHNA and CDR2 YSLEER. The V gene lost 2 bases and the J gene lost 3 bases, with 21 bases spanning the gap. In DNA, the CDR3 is TGCGCCAGCAGCCAATTCGGCAGGGGCGCGACTTCTACAGATACGCAGTATTTT. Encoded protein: CASSQFGRGATSTDTQYF.

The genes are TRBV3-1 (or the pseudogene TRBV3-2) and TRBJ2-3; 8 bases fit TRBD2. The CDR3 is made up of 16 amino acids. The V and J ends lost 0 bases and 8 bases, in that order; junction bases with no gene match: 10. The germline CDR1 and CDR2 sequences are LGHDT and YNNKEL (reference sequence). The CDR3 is CASSQDSSGHIGTQYF. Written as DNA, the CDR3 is TGTGCCAGCAGCCAAGATTCTAGCGGGCACATTGGTACGCAGTATTTT.

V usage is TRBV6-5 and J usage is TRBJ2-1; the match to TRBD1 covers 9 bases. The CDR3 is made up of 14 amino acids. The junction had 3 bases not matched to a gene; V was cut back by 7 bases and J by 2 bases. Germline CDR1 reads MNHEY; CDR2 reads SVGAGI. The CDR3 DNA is TGTGCCAGCAAGGGACAGGGTACCTACAATGAGCAGTTCTTC. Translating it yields CASKGQGTYNEQFF.

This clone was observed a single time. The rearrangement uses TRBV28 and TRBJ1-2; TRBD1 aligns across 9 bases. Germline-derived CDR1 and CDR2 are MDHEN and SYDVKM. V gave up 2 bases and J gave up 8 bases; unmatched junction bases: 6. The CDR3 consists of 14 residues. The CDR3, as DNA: TGTGCCAGCAGTTTAGGACAGGGGAGTGGCGGCTACACCTTC. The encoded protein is CASSLGQGSGGYTF.

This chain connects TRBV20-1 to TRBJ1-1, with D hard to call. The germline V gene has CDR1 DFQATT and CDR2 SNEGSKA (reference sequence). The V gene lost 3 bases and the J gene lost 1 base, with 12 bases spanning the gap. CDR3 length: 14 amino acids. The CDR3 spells CSASEWAGNTEAFF. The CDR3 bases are TGCAGTGCTAGTGAGTGGGCAGGGAACACTGAAGCTTTCTTT.

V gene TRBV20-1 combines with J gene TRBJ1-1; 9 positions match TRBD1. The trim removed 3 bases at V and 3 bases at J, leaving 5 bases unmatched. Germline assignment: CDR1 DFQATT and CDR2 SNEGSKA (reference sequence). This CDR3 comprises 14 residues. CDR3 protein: CSASRTGGYTEAFF. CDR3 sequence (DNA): TGCAGTGCTAGTCGTACAGGGGGCTACACTGAAGCTTTCTTT.

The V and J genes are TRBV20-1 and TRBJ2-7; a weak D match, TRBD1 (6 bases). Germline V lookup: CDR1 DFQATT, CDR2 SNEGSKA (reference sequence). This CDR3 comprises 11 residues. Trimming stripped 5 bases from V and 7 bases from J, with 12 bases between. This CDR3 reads CSAYPGEEQYF. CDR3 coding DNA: TGCAGTGCTTACCCAGGGGAAGAGCAGTACTTC.